The rows below give T cell receptor beta chains drawn from one sample of a study of blood T cell repertoires in COVID-19. Profiled with immunoSEQ multiplex PCR; TCRdb holds only in-frame clones, not every one. The sample holds 180,000 or so clones, approximately 87% seen once. What was sequenced was peripheral blood. These TCRs come from a man younger than 35 with active or convalescent COVID-19. CDR3s include the opening cysteine and the closing phenylalanine or tryptophan. The D gene is left open where the match is weak. Expanded clones are given a class, and other clones once, few, many or no size at all.

D gene	clone size	V gene	J gene	CDR3 protein	CDR3 DNA
-	-	TRBV19	TRBJ2-1	CASSLLILNEQFF	TGTGCCAGTAGTCTTTTAATTCTGAATGAGCAGTTCTTC
-	-	TRBV3-1/TRBV3-2	TRBJ1-5	CASSQDRSNQPQHF	TGTGCCAGCAGCCAAGACAGGAGCAATCAGCCCCAGCATTTT
-	-	TRBV4-3	TRBJ2-3	CASSQDNPGSGTDTQYF	TGCGCCAGCAGCCAAGATAACCCGGGGTCGGGGACAGATACGCAGTATTTT
-	-	TRBV7-9	TRBJ1-4	CASSSSGSTNEKLFF	TGTGCCAGCAGCTCAAGCGGGTCGACTAATGAAAAACTGTTTTTT
TRBD1	-	TRBV5-4	TRBJ1-1	CASSLRDRPFPNTEAFF	TGTGCCAGCAGCTTGCGGGACAGACCCTTTCCGAACACTGAAGCTTTCTTT
TRBD2	-	TRBV7-2	TRBJ2-7	CASSLLAGTAYEQYF	TGTGCCAGCAGCTTACTAGCGGGAACGGCATACGAGCAGTACTTC
-	-	TRBV7-3	TRBJ2-7	CASSLGGQSSYEQYF	TGTGCCAGCAGCTTGGGGGGACAGAGCTCCTACGAGCAGTACTTC
TRBD2	-	TRBV5-4	TRBJ2-1	CASSRGLAGVHNEQFF	TGTGCCAGCAGCAGGGGACTAGCGGGGGTCCACAATGAGCAGTTCTTC
TRBD2	-	TRBV2	TRBJ2-3	CASNLRLAGSPVDTQYF	TGTGCCAGCAACCTCCGACTAGCGGGGTCCCCGGTAGATACGCAGTATTTT
-	-	TRBV20-1	TRBJ2-5	CSAYHQETQYF	TGCAGTGCCTACCACCAAGAGACCCAGTACTTC
TRBD1	once	TRBV14	TRBJ2-1	CASSQEIQGVRDNEQFF	TGTGCCAGCAGCCAGGAAATACAGGGGGTTCGGGACAATGAGCAGTTCTTC
TRBD1	-	TRBV14	TRBJ1-1	CASSPVGQGNTEAFF	TGTGCCAGCAGCCCAGTCGGACAGGGTAACACTGAAGCTTTCTTT
TRBD1	-	TRBV27	TRBJ1-5	CASSSTGGNQPQHF	TGTGCCAGCAGTTCCACAGGGGGCAATCAGCCCCAGCATTTT
-	-	TRBV5-1	TRBJ1-2	CASSFLGSNYGYTF	TGCGCCAGCAGCTTTCTGGGCTCTAACTATGGCTACACCTTC
TRBD2	-	TRBV14	TRBJ2-7	CASSQPGLGSYEQYF	TGTGCCAGCAGCCAACCGGGACTAGGTTCCTACGAGCAGTACTTC
-	-	TRBV19	TRBJ1-1	CASRYAQVENTEAFF	TGTGCCAGTAGGTATGCACAGGTGGAGAACACTGAAGCTTTCTTT
TRBD2	-	TRBV7-6	TRBJ2-3	CASSPTQLAGVTQYF	TGTGCCAGCAGCCCAACCCAACTAGCGGGAGTTACGCAGTATTTT
TRBD1	-	TRBV11-3	TRBJ2-1	CASTLSWARDRLNNEQFF	TGTGCCAGCACCCTTAGTTGGGCCCGGGACAGGTTGAACAATGAGCAGTTCTTC
-	-	TRBV28	TRBJ1-1	CASSFVNTEAFF	TGTGCCAGCAGTTTTGTAAACACTGAAGCTTTCTTT
TRBD1	-	TRBV10-2	TRBJ1-6	CASSVRDREYSPLHF	TGCGCCAGCAGTGTCCGGGACAGAGAATATTCACCCCTCCACTTT
-	-	TRBV12-5	TRBJ2-2	CASGLVLSAGTGELFF	TGTGCTAGTGGTTTGGTATTAAGCGCGGGCACCGGGGAGCTGTTTTTT
-	-	TRBV7-2	TRBJ1-2	CASSLAGDYGYTF	TGTGCCAGCAGCTTAGCAGGGGACTATGGCTACACCTTC
-	-	TRBV30	TRBJ2-1	CAWSVIPNEQFF	TGTGCCTGGAGTGTCATCCCCAATGAGCAGTTCTTC
TRBD1	-	TRBV28	TRBJ2-3	CASSLLGQYTDTQYF	TGTGCCAGCAGTTTATTGGGACAGTACACAGATACGCAGTATTTT
TRBD2	once	TRBV15	TRBJ2-5	CATSRGRGETQYF	TGTGCCACCAGCAGGGGGAGGGGAGAGACCCAGTACTTC
-	-	TRBV5-4	TRBJ1-1	CASSLGPGGTEAFF	TGTGCCAGCAGCTTGGGTCCGGGTGGCACTGAAGCTTTCTTT
-	-	TRBV5-1	TRBJ1-2	CASSSEGASYGYTF	TGCGCCAGCAGCTCGGAGGGAGCTAGCTATGGCTACACCTTC
-	-	TRBV5-1	TRBJ2-1	CASSLAKTGDAYNEQFF	TGCGCCAGCAGCTTGGCCAAGACAGGTGATGCCTACAATGAGCAGTTCTTC
-	-	TRBV7-3	TRBJ2-3	CASSPDLWGEEDTQYF	TGTGCCAGCAGCCCTGACCTCTGGGGAGAAGAAGATACGCAGTATTTT
-	-	TRBV6-1	TRBJ1-4	CASSEGGGGVEKLFF	TGTGCCAGCAGTGAAGGGGGAGGCGGGGTTGAAAAACTGTTTTTT
-	once	TRBV6-5	TRBJ1-4	CASSTGWREKLFF	TGTGCCAGCAGCACAGGGTGGCGAGAAAAACTGTTTTTT
-	once	TRBV6-5	TRBJ1-6	CAIGGQINSPLHF	TGTGCCATAGGTGGACAGATTAATTCACCCCTCCACTTT
TRBD2	-	TRBV2	TRBJ2-7	CASSDGGKGEREEKREFYEQYF	TGTGCCAGCAGTGACGGCGGGAAAGGGGAAAGGGAGGAGAAGCGGGAGTTCTACGAGCAGTACTTC
TRBD1	once	TRBV5-6	TRBJ2-3	CASSLWDRDTDTQYF	TGTGCCAGCAGCTTGTGGGACAGGGACACAGATACGCAGTATTTT
TRBD1	-	TRBV9	TRBJ2-1	CASSVVAGRDRGYNEQFF	TGTGCCAGCAGCGTAGTAGCCGGACGGGACAGGGGATACAATGAGCAGTTCTTC
TRBD1	-	TRBV5-6	TRBJ1-4	CASSGQVREKLFF	TGTGCCAGCAGCGGACAGGTTAGGGAAAAACTGTTTTTT
TRBD1	-	TRBV7-9	TRBJ1-1	CASSFGTGLFF	TGTGCCAGCAGCTTCGGGACAGGGTTGTTCTTT
-	-	TRBV6-5	TRBJ2-1	CASSQPARAGNEQFF	TGTGCCAGCAGCCAACCTGCGAGGGCGGGGAATGAGCAGTTCTTC
-	-	TRBV7-9	TRBJ1-5	CASSFGQSNQPQHF	TGTGCCAGCAGCTTTGGGCAGAGCAATCAGCCCCAGCATTTT
TRBD1	-	TRBV24-1	TRBJ2-2	CATSDWGQGATGELFF	TGTGCCACCAGTGATTGGGGACAGGGGGCCACCGGGGAGCTGTTTTTT
-	once	TRBV11-3	TRBJ2-7	CASSLVSVSGYEQYF	TGTGCCAGCAGCTTAGTCTCGGTTAGCGGCTACGAGCAGTACTTC
-	-	TRBV7-9	TRBJ2-7	CASSLEGPTYEQYF	TGTGCCAGCAGCTTGGAGGGGCCGACCTACGAGCAGTACTTC
-	once	TRBV10-3	TRBJ2-2	CAISGREDGELFF	TGTGCCATCAGTGGAAGGGAGGACGGGGAGCTGTTTTTT
-	-	TRBV19	TRBJ1-2	CASNFLGAGGYTF	TGTGCCAGTAATTTCCTCGGGGCGGGAGGCTACACCTTC
TRBD2	-	TRBV5-6	TRBJ2-1	CASSSPRTSVREQFF	TGTGCCAGCAGCTCCCCCAGGACTAGCGTCCGTGAGCAGTTCTTC